This T cell receptor (beta chain) was identified in a study of shared clonotypes between healthy human individuals. Overall study results and limits: Sharing across four donors was highest in naive CD4 (approximately 5%) and lowest in memory CD8 (0.4%). Researchers sampled blood only, noting tissue repertoires likely differ.

Donors comprised only Caucasian adults living in Nashville, Tennessee. A CD45RA-negative memory subset and a CD45RA+ naive subset were separated from the CD4+ cells. This clone was recorded once. Its specificity is not known. Clones were read by immunoSEQ multiplex PCR, and TCRdb kept only the in-frame ones, dropping some. The table has some 1.5 million clones, roughly 97% seen once; the top ten hold about 1%. This CDR3 is built from 15 residues. V shed 4 bases and J 6 bases; nucleotides not matched to a gene: 7. From germline, CDR1 is SGDLS and CDR2 YYNGEE. Sequenced sample: naive CD4+ T cells sorted from blood. Subset noted: CD45RA+ positively selected. The chain combines TRBV9 with TRBJ2-7; 13 positions agree with TRBD2. This TCR was sampled from a man aged 30 to 39 in good health. The CDR3 coding sequence is TGTGCCAGCAGCTCACTAGCGGGAGGGTCGGGCGAGCAGTACTTC. Its protein product is CASSSLAGGSGEQYF.